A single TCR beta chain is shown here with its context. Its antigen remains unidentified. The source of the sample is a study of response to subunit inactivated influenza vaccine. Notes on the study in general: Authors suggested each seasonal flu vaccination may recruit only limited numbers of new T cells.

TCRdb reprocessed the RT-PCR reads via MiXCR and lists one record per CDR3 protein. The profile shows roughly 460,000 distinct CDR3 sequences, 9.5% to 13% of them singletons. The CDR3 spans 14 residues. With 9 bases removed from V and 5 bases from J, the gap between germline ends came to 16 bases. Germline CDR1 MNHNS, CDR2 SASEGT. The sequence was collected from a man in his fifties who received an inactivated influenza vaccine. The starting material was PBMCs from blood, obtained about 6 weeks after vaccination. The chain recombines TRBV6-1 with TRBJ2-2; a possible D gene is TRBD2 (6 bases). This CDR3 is CASRGGSGTGELFF. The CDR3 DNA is TGTGCCAGTCGTGGGGGGTCAGGTACCGGGGAGCTGTTTTTT.